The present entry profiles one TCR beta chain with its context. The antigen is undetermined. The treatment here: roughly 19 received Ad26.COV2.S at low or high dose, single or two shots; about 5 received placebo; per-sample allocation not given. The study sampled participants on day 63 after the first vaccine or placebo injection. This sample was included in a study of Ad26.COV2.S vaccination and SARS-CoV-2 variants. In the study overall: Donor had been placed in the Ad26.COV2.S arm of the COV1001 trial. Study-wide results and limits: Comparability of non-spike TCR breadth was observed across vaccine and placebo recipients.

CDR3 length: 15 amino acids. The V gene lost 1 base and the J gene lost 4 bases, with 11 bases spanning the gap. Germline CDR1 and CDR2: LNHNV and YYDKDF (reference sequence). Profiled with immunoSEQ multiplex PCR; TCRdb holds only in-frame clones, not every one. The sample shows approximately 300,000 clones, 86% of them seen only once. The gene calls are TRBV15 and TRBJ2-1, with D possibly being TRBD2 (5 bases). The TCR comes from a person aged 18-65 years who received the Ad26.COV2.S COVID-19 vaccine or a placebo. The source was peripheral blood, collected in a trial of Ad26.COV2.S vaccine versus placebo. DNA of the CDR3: TGTGCCACCAGCAGAGGCCCGGGGATTTACAATGAGCAGTTCTTC. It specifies CATSRGPGIYNEQFF.